Sequencing of this T cell receptor (beta chain) was carried out in a study of shared clonotypes between healthy human individuals. Between the trimmed V and J ends, which lost 2 bases and 5 bases, there was a span of 20 bases. Germline V gives CDR1 GTSNPN, CDR2 SVGIG (reference sequence). CDR3 length: 16 amino acids. Division of CD4+ cells produced a CD45RA+ naive subset and a CD45RA-negative memory subset. A deep-level run was used for the assay. Evenly divided among several immunoSEQ plates was the genomic DNA of each subset. Using immunoSEQ multiplex PCR, the repertoire was profiled, and TCRdb retains in-frame clones only, with some absent. The table shows fewer than 1.8 million clones, with approximately 98.5% occurring only once.

The chain joins TRBV30 to TRBJ2-3; tentative D call: TRBD2 (6 bases). The sample taken for sequencing was naive CD4+ T cells sorted from blood. The subset denotes: CD45RA+ positively selected. The TCR sequence derives from a man aged 30 to 45 in good health. In DNA form, the CDR3 reads TGTGCCTGGAGTCCGTTATGGGGGAGGCTTGAAGATACGCAGTATTTT. This gives the protein CAWSPLWGRLEDTQYF.